The 25 T cell receptor beta chains below come from one sample, sequenced in a study of vaccination and CD4 T cells after COVID-19. MiXCR was run by TCRdb on the PCR reads, yielding one entry per CDR3 protein. The data contain about 18,000 distinct CDR3 sequences, just over 60% of them singletons. Material: CD4+ T cells from blood, obtained after SARS-CoV-2 vaccination. These receptors were taken from a human donor who had recovered from COVID-19.

This sequence joins TRBV9 and TRBJ2-2; 11 bases are shared with TRBD2. Per the germline V gene, CDR1 is SGDLS and CDR2 is YYNGEE. The V segment lost 6 bases and the J segment 4 bases; nucleotides outside the gene matches: 2. CDR3 length: 14 amino acids. CDR3 in amino acids: CASTGLAATGELFF. CDR3 sequence (DNA): TGTGCCAGCACGGGACTAGCGGCCACCGGGGAGCTGTTTTTT.

CDR3 protein: CSAKTGLAGVRDTQYF. Here the CDR3 DNA reads TGCAGTGCGAAAACTGGGCTAGCGGGAGTTCGAGATACGCAGTATTTT. The rearrangement joins TRBV20-1 to TRBJ2-3, with 10 bases aligning to TRBD2. After removal of 6 bases from V and 5 bases from J, the junction contained 14 bases not matched to a gene. This CDR3 contains 16 residues. Germline V CDR1 and CDR2: DFQATT, SNEGSKA (reference sequence).

The V gene is TRBV28, the J gene TRBJ1-2; D is possibly TRBD1 (6 bases). The CDR3 sequence is 14 residues long. Germline V lookup: CDR1 MDHEN, CDR2 SYDVKM. V gave up 3 bases and J gave up 2 bases, with 10 bases separating them. The CDR3 DNA sequence: TGTGCCAGCAGTTTGGGGGGGCGCAACTATGGCTACACCTTC. Translated: CASSLGGRNYGYTF.

The chain uses TRBV6-5 and TRBJ2-2; a weak D match, TRBD1 (5 bases). The CDR3 covers 15 residues. Trimming pared 3 bases from V and 1 base from J, leaving 9 bases between. CDR1 and CDR2 from the germline V gene are MNHEY and SVGAGI. CDR3 coding DNA: TGTGCCAGCAGTTATGGGGCGGAGAACACCGGGGAGCTGTTTTTT. It specifies CASSYGAENTGELFF.

The rearrangement links TRBV20-1 to TRBJ1-2; D is unclear. Per germline, CDR1 DFQATT and CDR2 SNEGSKA (reference sequence). The CDR3 spans 10 residues. Trimming stripped 3 bases from V and 3 bases from J, with 2 bases between. DNA of the CDR3: TGCAGTGCTAGGGACTATGGCTACACCTTC. It encodes CSARDYGYTF.

This chain links TRBV20-1 with TRBJ2-2; TRBD2 is a possible D gene (6 bases). The ends were cut back, 6 bases at V and 4 bases at J, with 18 bases in the middle. From germline, CDR1 is DFQATT and CDR2 SNEGSKA (reference sequence). The CDR3 sequence is 15 residues long. The CDR3 loop reads CSATIVGSVTGELFF. The CDR3, as DNA: TGCAGTGCCACTATCGTCGGGAGCGTCACCGGGGAGCTGTTTTTT.

CDR3 DNA sequence: TGCAAGTGTGTTGGAAACGAGCAGTACTTC. Translated: CKCVGNEQYF. V gene TRBV20-1 combines with J gene TRBJ2-7, with D unresolved. The CDR3 is 10 residues long. Per the germline V gene, CDR1 is DFQATT and CDR2 is SNEGSKA (reference sequence).

The V and J genes are TRBV20-1 and TRBJ2-3; D tentatively fits TRBD1 or TRBD2 (5 bases each). CDR1 is DFQATT and CDR2 is SNEGSKA in the germline V gene (reference sequence). V lost 5 bases to trimming and J lost 4 bases, with 16 bases between them. The CDR3 has 14 residues. This chain's CDR3 is CSAPKRGTSDTQYF. For the CDR3, the DNA is TGCAGTGCTCCTAAGAGGGGCACCTCAGATACGCAGTATTTT.

This chain joins TRBV6-5 and TRBJ1-4; D is possibly TRBD1 (5 bases). The CDR3 spans 15 residues. Trimming shortened V by 3 bases and J by 8 bases, and 16 bases separated the two germline ends. CDR1 MNHEY and CDR2 SVGAGI come from the germline V gene. The CDR3 DNA follows: TGTGCCAGCAGTTATGGGCAGGGTGGTCGAGAAAAACTGTTTTTT. Translated, it gives CASSYGQGGREKLFF.

The chain carries TRBV2 and TRBJ2-3; unclear D gene. V dropped 2 bases and J dropped 0 bases, with 6 bases sitting between them. The length of the CDR3 is 14 residues. The germline gives CDR1 SNHLY, CDR2 FYNNEI. This CDR3 is CASSEQTSTDTQYF. CDR3 sequence (DNA): TGTGCCAGCAGTGAACAGACTAGCACAGATACGCAGTATTTT. The full variable domain, rest sourced from reference TRBV2 and TRBJ2-3, is EPEVTQTPSHQVTQMGQEVILRCVPISNHLYFYWYRQILGQKVEFLVSFYNNEISEKSEIFDDQFSVERPDGSNFTLKIRSTKLEDSAMYFCASSEQTSTDTQYFGPGTRLTVL.

V gene TRBV7-3 combines with J gene TRBJ2-3, with TRBD2 matching 7 bases. Per the germline V gene, CDR1 is SGHTA and CDR2 is FQGTGA. The J segment lost 5 bases and the V segment lost 3 bases, leaving 2 bases of the junction unmatched. CDR3 length equals 13 residues. The CDR3 spells CASSFLAEDTQYF. The DNA of the CDR3 is TGTGCCAGCAGCTTTCTAGCGGAAGATACGCAGTATTTT.

The J gene is TRBJ1-1, the V gene TRBV10-2; weak D call: TRBD1 (6 bases). With 3 bases removed from V and 5 bases from J, the gap between germline ends came to 10 bases. Per germline, CDR1 WSHSY and CDR2 SAAADI. CDR3 size: 13 residues. The CDR3 is CASSEIDRTEAFF. The DNA of the CDR3 is TGCGCCAGCAGTGAAATCGACAGGACTGAAGCTTTCTTT.

The chain joins TRBV10-2 to TRBJ2-3; D is uncertain. Trimming stripped 5 bases from V and 5 bases from J, with 5 bases between. Germline assignment: CDR1 WSHSY and CDR2 SAAADI. CDR3 length equals 11 residues. CDR3 DNA: TGCGCCAGCAGTCATCTAGATACGCAGTATTTT. It translates to CASSHLDTQYF.

The rearrangement joins TRBV10-3 to TRBJ1-1; D not certain. The CDR3 totals 14 residues. In germline, CDR1 is ENHRY, CDR2 SYGVKD. V lost 4 bases to trimming and J lost 2 bases, with 11 bases between them. The CDR3 nucleotides are TGTGCCATCAGTGGGGTGGGTACAAACACTGAAGCTTTCTTT. This encodes CAISGVGTNTEAFF.

The CDR3 loop reads CASSLGEVEAFF. The CDR3 DNA reads TGCGCCAGCAGCTTGGGAGAAGTTGAAGCTTTCTTT. The chain links TRBV5-1 to TRBJ1-1; D gene unclear. Germline V CDR1 and CDR2: SGHRS, YFSETQ. The CDR3 is 12 residues long. Trimming removed 0 bases at V and 7 bases at J, with 7 bases between.

This chain uses TRBV4-1 with TRBJ2-5, with TRBD2 identical over 12 bases. The CDR3 length is 15 residues. The V gene end was trimmed by 4 bases and the J gene end by 4 bases; junction bases not matched to a gene: 4. Germline assignment: CDR1 MGHRA and CDR2 YSYEKL. The CDR3 region has the DNA TGCGCCAGCAGCCTTGGACTAGCGGGAACAGAGACCCAGTACTTC. This sequence encodes CASSLGLAGTETQYF.

The V and J genes are TRBV20-1 and TRBJ1-4; no reliable D call. V was cut by 6 bases and J by 8 bases, with 22 bases left in between. Germline V gene sequence: CDR1 DFQATT, CDR2 SNEGSKA (reference sequence). The CDR3 consists of 15 residues. CDR3: CSATRRVWGEEKLFF. As DNA, the CDR3 is TGCAGTGCCACGCGACGGGTTTGGGGAGAGGAAAAACTGTTTTTT.

The chain has TRBV6-2 or TRBV6-3 and TRBJ1-1; 9 bases fit TRBD1. This CDR3 comprises 14 residues. After removal of 6 bases from V and 7 bases from J, the junction contained 9 bases not matched to a gene. Germline V gene data show CDR1 as MNHEY and CDR2 as SVGEGT. The CDR3, as DNA: TGTGCCAGCAGGGGCCGGGACAGGGCTGGTGAAGCTTTCTTT. Amino acids: CASRGRDRAGEAFF.

The rearrangement links TRBV27 to TRBJ2-7; TRBD2 aligns across 14 bases. The CDR3 spans 17 residues. V was pared by 5 bases and J by 5 bases, with 11 bases of the junction left unmatched. Looked up from germline, CDR1 is MNHEY and CDR2 is SMNVEV (reference sequence). CDR3 DNA: TGTGCCAGCAGTCGACTAGCGGGAGGGCCCCCCCCCAACGAGCAGTACTTC. The encoded protein is CASSRLAGGPPPNEQYF.

A single count supports this clonotype. This chain connects TRBV5-1 to TRBJ1-3; 7 nucleotides line up with TRBD1. The germline V gene has CDR1 SGHRS and CDR2 YFSETQ. The CDR3 is 16 residues long. Losses at the gene ends were 4 bases for V and 1 base for J; bases not matched to a gene: 8. DNA for the CDR3: TGCGCCAGCAGCCCAGACAGGGCTCGATCTGGAAACACCATATATTTT. Translated, it gives CASSPDRARSGNTIYF.

V and J are TRBV28 and TRBJ2-1; 13 bases fit TRBD2. The J segment lost 9 bases and the V segment lost 7 bases, leaving 6 bases of the junction unmatched. The germline gives CDR1 MDHEN, CDR2 SYDVKM. The CDR3 extends over 14 amino acids. The CDR3 loop is CASTWTSGSVEQFF. As DNA, the CDR3 is TGTGCCAGCACATGGACTAGCGGGAGCGTTGAGCAGTTCTTC.

The chain couples TRBV10-2 to TRBJ2-3; 11 nucleotides align to TRBD2. The CDR3 consists of 14 residues. V lost 7 bases to trimming and J lost 3 bases; unmatched junction nucleotides: 3. CDR1 and CDR2 from the germline V gene are WSHSY and SAAADI. In DNA, the CDR3 is TGCGCCAGCACGGCTAGCGGGAGGACAGATACGCAGTATTTT. Amino acid sequence: CASTASGRTDTQYF.

The chain joins TRBV2 to TRBJ2-7, with 10 bases aligning to TRBD1. Germline V lookup: CDR1 SNHLY, CDR2 FYNNEI. This CDR3 is built from 15 residues. J lost 2 bases, V lost 3 bases, and 4 bases had no gene match. CDR3 sequence: CASSDRDRGPYEQYF. In DNA form, the CDR3 reads TGTGCCAGCAGTGATCGGGACAGGGGACCCTACGAGCAGTACTTC. Combining the CDR3 with reference TRBV2 and TRBJ2-7 gives the whole variable domain EPEVTQTPSHQVTQMGQEVILRCVPISNHLYFYWYRQILGQKVEFLVSFYNNEISEKSEIFDDQFSVERPDGSNFTLKIRSTKLEDSAMYFCASSDRDRGPYEQYFGPGTRLTVT.

This clonotype is labeled medium-sized (0.01 to 0.1%). The V and J genes are TRBV19 and TRBJ1-1, with TRBD1 matching 9 bases. V was pared by 4 bases and J by 6 bases, with 6 bases of the junction left unmatched. The CDR3 spans 14 residues. CDR1 LNHDA and CDR2 SQIVND come from the germline V gene (reference sequence). CDR3: CASSRGQGTAEAFF. The CDR3 region has the DNA TGTGCCAGTAGTAGGGGACAGGGTACTGCTGAAGCTTTCTTT.

J is TRBJ1-1 and V is TRBV6-1; TRBD1 might be the D (5 bases). V was shortened by 6 bases and J by 5 bases, with 13 bases between the two germline ends. The length of the CDR3 is 13 residues. Germline lookup yields CDR1 MNHNS and CDR2 SASEGT. CDR3: CASRSQGSTEAFF. The DNA of the CDR3 is TGTGCCAGCAGGTCCCAGGGTTCGACTGAAGCTTTCTTT.